The 9 T cell receptor beta chains below come from one sample, sequenced in a study of neurological immune-mediated disorders. TCRdb re-called the 5' RACE reads through MiXCR, storing one row per CDR3 protein. The repertoire holds nearly 60,000 distinct CDR3 sequences, with 3.5% as singletons. Sample: PBMCs. These receptors came from a woman in her 30s with multiple sclerosis.

This clonotype was detected many times. The gene calls are TRBV29-1 and TRBJ2-7, with TRBD1 matching over 9 bases. The CDR3 loop spans 14 amino acids. After removal of 3 bases from V and 3 bases from J, the junction contained 6 bases not matched to a gene. Germline values: CDR1 SQVTM, CDR2 ANQGSEA. The CDR3: CSVEGGTGIYEQYF. Written as DNA, the CDR3 is TGCAGCGTTGAGGGCGGGACAGGGATCTACGAGCAGTACTTC.

In its sample, this clonotype was seen many times. The rearrangement joins TRBV20-1 to TRBJ2-1, with D tentatively TRBD2 (5 bases). V lost 0 bases and J lost 11, with 14 bases in between. Germline V gene sequence: CDR1 DFQATT, CDR2 SNEGSKA (reference sequence). There are 13 residues in the CDR3. The CDR3 is CSARDPGLGQQFF. CDR3 sequence (DNA): TGCAGTGCTAGAGATCCTGGACTCGGTCAGCAGTTCTTC.

This clonotype was picked up a small number of times. A much larger clone is a single base away; this may be a read error. The V call is TRBV20-1, the J call TRBJ1-5; weak D call: TRBD1 (5 bases). Germline CDR1 reads DFQATT; CDR2 reads SNEGSKA (reference sequence). The CDR3 loop spans 12 amino acids. Trimming took off 2 bases at V and 8 bases at J, with 10 bases between the two ends. The CDR3 loop is CSARKGMKPQHF. The CDR3 bases are TGCAGTGCTAGAAAGGGGATGAAGCCCCAGCATTTT.

This clonotype appeared many times. The V and J genes are TRBV20-1 and TRBJ2-1; D is undetermined. Trimming removed 1 base at V and 9 bases at J, with 10 bases between. The CDR3 consists of 12 residues. Per the germline V gene, CDR1 is DFQATT and CDR2 is SNEGSKA (reference sequence). CDR3 sequence: CSARVPSAEQFF. In DNA form, the CDR3 reads TGCAGTGCTAGAGTCCCGAGCGCTGAGCAGTTCTTC.

This clonotype was found a few times. It may be a read error: a sequence one base away is much more abundant. V is TRBV5-1 and J is TRBJ2-6; TRBD1 is a possible D gene (5 bases). Germline V lookup: CDR1 SGHRS, CDR2 YFSETQ. This CDR3 contains 16 residues. This chain's CDR3 is CASSFGARPGAKVLTF. CDR3 bases: TGCGCCAGCAGCTTTGGGGCCCGCCCTGGGGCCAAAGTCCTGACTTTC.

This clonotype was recorded many times. The chain uses TRBV20-1 and TRBJ2-2; tentatively, D is TRBD2 (6 bases). Germline-derived CDR1 and CDR2 are DFQATT and SNEGSKA (reference sequence). This CDR3 is built from 16 residues. V shed 5 bases and J shed 6 bases, with 22 bases lying between them. The CDR3 region has the DNA TGCAGTGCTTTCCTGAGCGGCCGGGAGCTCTCCGGGGAGCTGTTTTTT. It specifies CSAFLSGRELSGELFF.

In this sample, this clonotype turned up many times. The rearrangement links TRBV20-1 to TRBJ1-5; TRBD1 might be the D (5 bases). This CDR3 contains 14 residues. CDR1 is DFQATT, CDR2 SNEGSKA, per germline (reference sequence). Trimming cost V 6 bases and J 6 bases, with 18 bases left between them. The CDR3 here is CSASAGTAGQPQHF. Written as DNA, the CDR3 is TGCAGTGCATCGGCAGGGACGGCGGGTCAGCCCCAGCATTTT.

This clonotype has at least ten counts. The chain employs TRBV7-2 and TRBJ2-1; TRBD2 aligns across 8 bases. This CDR3 spans 15 amino acids. Germline lookup yields CDR1 SGHTA and CDR2 FQGNSA. V shed 1 base and J 7 bases; nucleotides not matched to a gene: 6. The CDR3 sequence: CASSLEAGAANEQFF. CDR3 nucleotide sequence: TGTGCCAGCAGCTTAGAAGCGGGGGCCGCTAATGAGCAGTTCTTC. The variable domain in full, with the rest retrieved from reference TRBV7-2 and TRBJ2-1, is GAGVSQSPSNKVTEKGKDVELRCDPISGHTALYWYRQSLGQGLEFLIYFQGNSAPDKSGLPSDRFSAERTGGSVSTLTIQRTQQEDSAVYLCASSLEAGAANEQFFGPGTRLTVL.

The V gene is TRBV5-1, the J gene TRBJ2-7, with 7 bases that match TRBD1. The CDR3 covers 14 residues. The V gene end was trimmed by 0 bases and the J gene end by 2 bases; junction bases not matched to a gene: 2. Germline CDR1 reads SGHRS; CDR2 reads YFSETQ. This chain's CDR3 is CASSLVGGTYEQYF. The CDR3 DNA follows: TGCGCCAGCAGCTTGGTAGGGGGCACCTACGAGCAGTACTTC.